Listed here are 11 T cell receptor beta chains from one sample, sequenced in a study of technical replicates of blood from several donors. The data were produced by immunoSEQ multiplex PCR, yet TCRdb's version contains in-frame clones alone and is incomplete. The sample yields under 75,000 clones, about 94% seen once. The sequenced sample consisted of T cells isolated from PBMCs. Source of these receptors: a human donor in good health.

The chain joins TRBV29-1 to TRBJ2-7, with D perhaps TRBD2 (6 bases). Trimming cost V 2 bases and J 6 bases, with 14 bases left between them. Germline CDR1 SQVTM, CDR2 ANQGSEA. The CDR3 covers 13 residues. Written as DNA, the CDR3 is TGCAGCGTTGAACGCAGGGTGGGGGGCGAGCAGTACTTC. As protein: CSVERRVGGEQYF.

The chain carries TRBV11-3 and TRBJ1-1; 7 bases agree with TRBD1. V was pared by 1 base and J by 6 bases, with 8 bases of the junction left unmatched. This CDR3 region has 15 residues. CDR1 and CDR2 (germline): SGHNT, YENEEA. The CDR3: CASSLVPGGLAEAFF. In nucleotides, the CDR3 is TGTGCCAGCAGCTTAGTACCAGGGGGTTTGGCTGAAGCTTTCTTT.

The genes are TRBV19 and TRBJ2-1; TRBD2 agrees at 9 bases. The germline V gene has CDR1 LNHDA and CDR2 SQIVND (reference sequence). Trimming cost V 1 base and J 3 bases; bases outside gene matches: 1. This CDR3 has 15 residues. In DNA, the CDR3 is TGTGCCAGTAGTATAGGTAGCGGGGGCTACAATGAGCAGTTCTTC. Residues: CASSIGSGGYNEQFF.

This chain links TRBV5-1 with TRBJ2-1, with TRBD2 identical over 9 bases. CDR3 length: 17 residues. Germline V gene lookup returns CDR1 SGHRS and CDR2 YFSETQ. V shed 0 bases, J shed 2 bases, and the junction held 6 bases outside the gene matches. The CDR3 DNA sequence: TGCGCCAGCAGCTTGGAGCCTGCGGGAGGGCCCTACAATGAGCAGTTCTTC. It specifies CASSLEPAGGPYNEQFF.

J is TRBJ2-3 and V is TRBV5-4; 8 bases fit TRBD2. There are 11 residues in the CDR3. Germline V CDR1 and CDR2: SGHNT, YYREEE (reference sequence). The CDR3 region has the DNA TGTGCGGCGGGAGGAGCAGATACGCAGTATTTT. Its protein is CAAGGADTQYF.

The V gene is TRBV10-2, the J gene TRBJ2-3; no firm D call. The CDR3 has 14 residues. Germline-derived CDR1 and CDR2 are WSHSY and SAAADI. Trimming stripped 3 bases from V and 6 bases from J, with 13 bases between. The CDR3 DNA sequence: TGCGCCAGCAGTGAAGCAGACTTTGGGGATACGCAGTATTTT. Protein sequence: CASSEADFGDTQYF.

The chain joins TRBV6-5 to TRBJ1-5; 7 bases map to TRBD1. The CDR3 consists of 15 residues. Per the germline V gene, CDR1 is MNHEY and CDR2 is SVGAGI. The V gene end was trimmed by 6 bases and the J gene end by 6 bases; junction bases not matched to a gene: 11. The CDR3: CASRTTGEVAQPQHF. CDR3 nucleotides: TGTGCCAGCAGAACAACAGGGGAAGTGGCTCAGCCCCAGCATTTT.

The chain's CDR3 is CASSQAGRYSGNTIYF. As DNA, the CDR3 is TGTGCCAGCAGCCAAGCCGGCAGGTACTCTGGAAACACCATATATTTT. V gene TRBV4-2 combines with J gene TRBJ1-3, with D unresolved. This CDR3 has 16 residues. The V gene lost 1 base and the J gene lost 0 bases, with 10 bases spanning the gap. CDR1 is LGHNA and CDR2 is YNFKEQ in the germline V gene.

V gene TRBV6-5 combines with J gene TRBJ1-1, with D hard to call. Germline CDR1 MNHEY, CDR2 SVGAGI. Trimming removed 6 bases from V and 2 bases from J, with 13 bases in between. CDR3 length equals 14 residues. This CDR3 is CASRIITANTEAFF. Written as DNA, the CDR3 is TGTGCCAGCAGAATAATAACAGCCAACACTGAAGCTTTCTTT.

The CDR3 is CASSSLDRWGEQFF. In DNA form, the CDR3 reads TGTGCCAGCAGCTCCTTGGACAGGTGGGGAGAGCAGTTCTTC. The chain carries TRBV7-8 and TRBJ2-1; 7 bases align to TRBD1. V shed 4 bases and J 10 bases; nucleotides not matched to a gene: 10. The CDR3 loop spans 14 amino acids. Germline values: CDR1 SGHVS, CDR2 FQNEAQ. The whole variable domain, filled in from reference TRBV7-8 and TRBJ2-1, reads GAGVSQSPRYKVAKRGQDVALRCDPISGHVSLFWYQQALGQGPEFLTYFQNEAQLDKSGLPSDRFFAERPEGSVSTLKIQRTQQEDSAVYLCASSSLDRWGEQFFGPGTRLTVL.

For the CDR3, the DNA is TGTGCCAGCAGCCTCCAAGCGGGAAGGTTCACCGGGGAGCTGTTTTTT. Its translation: CASSLQAGRFTGELFF. This sequence joins TRBV7-8 and TRBJ2-2; 7 positions agree with TRBD2. The CDR3 is 16 amino acids. The V and J ends lost 5 bases and 4 bases, in that order; junction bases with no gene match: 10. Germline loops: CDR1 SGHVS, CDR2 FQNEAQ.